This is a list of T cell receptor beta chains from one sample in a study of shared clonotypes between healthy human individuals. Generated by immunoSEQ multiplex PCR, the TCRdb table keeps only in-frame clones and is missing some. The sample has a few million clones, approximately 96% seen once. The specimen was naive CD4+ T cells sorted from blood. All receptors come from a young man in good health. The conserved cysteine and the conserved F or W are not part of the CDR3 here.

v_call,cdr3_aa
TRBV30,AWSRQSPSPLH
TRBV27,ASSSRTDGGYGYT
TRBV5-1,ASSLTTSGGSSEQF
TRBV30,AWSVLTYEQY
TRBV6-1,ASSESFGLYEQY
TRBV5-1,ASSLRQGNEQF
TRBV9,ASMRAGPDGYT
TRBV5-4,ASRSRGAAEAF
TRBV7-7,ASSLALAGYNEQF
TRBV11-3,ASSLGASGTYNEQF
TRBV10-3,AISESGSYNEQF
TRBV10-1,ASSEGQGTQLR
TRBV14,ASSQDFLAGGAYNEQF
TRBV7-2,ASSLLQGNYGYT
TRBV6-1,ASSEDAGFLYGYT